The sample holds many counts of the clone carrying this TCR beta chain. As yet, its antigen is unknown. CDR1 is GTSNPN and CDR2 is SVGIG in the germline V gene (reference sequence). V gave up 4 bases and J gave up 6 bases, with 12 bases separating them. The CDR3 is made up of 12 amino acids. How the authors handled the data: Filtering differed since immunoSEQ provided only junctions, with no quality scores. Produced via immunoSEQ multiplex PCR; TCRdb's table is partial and in-frame only. For V, J and clone size, that table is used; D and trimming come from the DNA. The table lists about 500,000 clones, approximately 80% of them singletons. The sample belongs to a study of shared clonotypes between healthy human individuals. Notes on the study in general: The researchers took only blood, and tissue repertoires probably look different. Represented genetic and exposure-history diversity was restricted by having few donors.

Sequencing input: PBMCs. This clonotype originated in a woman aged 40 to 55 in good health. Some clones in this sample may be carry-over from other donors' samples. The chain employs TRBV30 and TRBJ1-2, with D hard to call. The CDR3 bases are TGTGCCTGGAACGGCGCGAGCGATGGCTACACCTTC. This encodes CAWNGASDGYTF.